Included here is one T cell receptor beta chain sequence, with context. Antigen: not known. The data were produced by immunoSEQ multiplex PCR, yet TCRdb's version contains in-frame clones alone and is incomplete. The table shows hundreds of thousands of clones, with 80% to 90% occurring only once. V was trimmed by 4 bases and J by 6 bases, leaving 13 bases between them. The CDR3 loop spans 14 amino acids. Germline V gives CDR1 SGHRS, CDR2 YFSETQ. The entry originates in a study of Ad26.COV2.S vaccination and SARS-CoV-2 variants. Study-level background: In the study, Ad26.COV2.S was injected intramuscularly once, or twice 56 days apart. Regarding the study as a whole: Total T cell responses may have been underestimated by the TCR breadth and depth analyses.

Treatment noted: approximately 18 received Ad26.COV2.S at low or high dose, single or two shots; a few received placebo; per-sample allocation not given. Sampling was done on day 63 after the first vaccine or placebo injection. The sample here was peripheral blood, taken in a trial of Ad26.COV2.S vaccine versus placebo. V is TRBV5-1 and J is TRBJ1-4, with TRBD1 as a possible D gene (5 bases). The clonotype was recovered from a person between 18 and 65 years old who received the Ad26.COV2.S COVID-19 vaccine or a placebo. DNA for the CDR3: TGCGCCAGCAGCACCGGACAAACAGATGAAAAACTGTTTTTT. Its protein product is CASSTGQTDEKLFF.